One and the same sample provided the 2 T cell receptor beta chains below, sequenced in a study of cytomegalovirus exposure and HLA in healthy donors. PCR primers comprised 60 Vbeta and 13 Jbeta primers. Sequenced by immunoSEQ multiplex PCR; TCRdb stores in-frame clones only, minus some. This sample has under 150,000 clones; 81% occur once, and the top ten carry about 0.7%. What was sequenced was PBMCs. These receptors originate from a man younger than 35 in good health and CMV-seronegative.

CDR3 coding DNA: TGTGCCGCCAACCCGGGACAGAGTCAGCCCCAGCATTTT. Translating gives CAANPGQSQPQHF. This chain connects TRBV10-3 to TRBJ1-5, with 7 bases aligning to TRBD1. V shed 11 bases and J 6 bases; nucleotides not matched to a gene: 10. The CDR3 runs to 13 residues. Germline values: CDR1 ENHRY, CDR2 SYGVKD.

This chain's CDR3 is CASSVFQKETQYF. CDR3 sequence (DNA): TGTGCCAGCAGCGTTTTTCAGAAAGAGACCCAGTACTTC. The J gene is TRBJ2-5, the V gene TRBV27; D is unclear. The germline CDR1 and CDR2 sequences are MNHEY and SMNVEV (reference sequence). The CDR3 is 13 amino acids. Trimming pared 6 bases from V and 3 bases from J, leaving 11 bases between.